Shown below are 10 T cell receptor beta chains from a single sample sequenced in a study of T cells in Graves' hyperthyroidism and ophthalmopathy. TCR beta CDR3 regions were amplified from RNA. The HTBI primer set was used in a first-round RT-PCR of the TCR CDR3. From the multiplex PCR reads, TCRdb called clonotypes with MiXCR, one entry per CDR3 protein. The sample lists hundreds of thousands of distinct CDR3 sequences; 46% were seen once. The specimen sequenced was peripheral blood or thyroid tissue (not recorded which). These TCRs come from a young woman with Graves' hyperthyroidism.

This clonotype came up a few times. V is TRBV5-4 and J is TRBJ1-1; D gene ambiguous. The CDR3 totals 14 residues. From germline, CDR1 is SGHNT and CDR2 YYREEE (reference sequence). Trimming shortened V by 0 bases and J by 0 bases, and 6 bases separated the two germline ends. The CDR3 nucleotides are TGTGCCAGCAGCTTGGCAGAAATGAACACTGAAGCTTTCTTT. This gives the protein CASSLAEMNTEAFF.

This clonotype was found a few times. This chain uses TRBV7-9 with TRBJ1-5; weak D call: TRBD1 (6 bases). The V end lost 8 bases, the J end lost 8 bases, and 19 bases lay between the germline ends. CDR1 is SEHNR, CDR2 FQNEAQ, per germline (reference sequence). CDR3 length equals 14 residues. CDR3 coding DNA: TGTGCCAGCTCACGCACAGGGCTCGGGGAGCCCCAGCATTTT. It is translated as CASSRTGLGEPQHF.

To note about this clonotype: A read error may account for a junction end that differs from germline. The rearrangement uses TRBV5-5 and TRBJ2-7; 7 bases are shared with TRBD1. The CDR3 consists of 16 residues. The germline V gene has CDR1 SGHKS and CDR2 YYEKEE (reference sequence). In nucleotides, the CDR3 is TGCGCCAGCAGCTTGGGAGTCGGTGGGACAGAGTACGAGCAGTACTTC. It is translated as CASSLGVGGTEYEQYF.

The chain couples TRBV7-3 to TRBJ1-5, with D tentatively TRBD1 (6 bases). The CDR3 runs to 14 residues. The ends were cut back, 6 bases at V and 3 bases at J, with 12 bases in the middle. Germline CDR1 reads SGHTA; CDR2 reads FQGTGA. CDR3 sequence (DNA): TGTGCCAGCAGTCCGGGACACCTCAATCAGCCCCAGCATTTT. It specifies CASSPGHLNQPQHF.

V is TRBV20-1 and J is TRBJ2-7, with 8 bases matching TRBD1. V shed 0 bases and J 4 bases; nucleotides not matched to a gene: 5. The germline CDR1 and CDR2 sequences are DFQATT and SNEGSKA (reference sequence). The CDR3 length is 14 residues. The chain's CDR3 is CSARDWGQAYEQYF. The CDR3 nucleotides read TGCAGTGCTAGAGATTGGGGACAGGCATACGAGCAGTACTTC.

The V gene is TRBV7-3, the J gene TRBJ1-3; D may be TRBD1 (6 bases). V dropped 6 bases and J dropped 4 bases, with 25 bases sitting between them. Germline V lookup: CDR1 SGHTA, CDR2 FQGTGA. The CDR3 consists of 18 residues. The CDR3 sequence: CASSPPARGGATGNTIYF. CDR3 sequence (DNA): TGTGCCAGCAGTCCGCCTGCTCGGGGGGGCGCTACCGGAAACACCATATATTTT.

In this sample, this clonotype turned up once. A read error likely explains this, since a far larger clone differs by one base. The gene calls are TRBV19 and TRBJ1-2; D is possibly TRBD1 (5 bases). The CDR3 loop spans 12 amino acids. CDR1 is LNHDA and CDR2 is SQIVND in the germline V gene (reference sequence). The CDR3 DNA sequence: TGTGCCAGTAGTCCTCAGGGTTATGGCTACGCCTTC. This codes for CASSPQGYGYAF.

This clonotype was detected a few times. The chain employs TRBV5-1 and TRBJ1-5; D unclear. The V gene lost 0 bases and the J gene lost 2 bases, with 12 bases spanning the gap. Germline loops: CDR1 SGHRS, CDR2 YFSETQ. This CDR3 comprises 16 residues. The CDR3 loop reads CASSLGHTGGNQPQHF. In DNA, the CDR3 is TGCGCCAGCAGCTTGGGACACACCGGCGGCAATCAGCCCCAGCATTTT.

The V gene is TRBV11-1, the J gene TRBJ2-5; D not resolved. In germline, CDR1 is SGHAT, CDR2 FQDESV (reference sequence). This CDR3 has 17 residues. Trimming shortened V by 1 base and J by 5 bases, and 20 bases separated the two germline ends. The CDR3 reads CASSLVAVGTVHETQYF. Here the CDR3 DNA reads TGTGCCAGCAGCTTAGTCGCGGTGGGCACAGTCCATGAGACCCAGTACTTC.

This rearrangement joins TRBV20-1 to TRBJ1-2; no clear D gene. V was clipped by 2 bases and J by 1 base, with 11 bases between them. Per germline, CDR1 DFQATT and CDR2 SNEGSKA (reference sequence). The CDR3 has 14 amino acids. The CDR3 coding sequence is TGCAGTGCTAGATCCCCGGGATATAACTATGGCTACACCTTC. Translation gives CSARSPGYNYGYTF.